This T cell receptor beta chain was obtained from a study of blood T cells in healthy people across ages. The germline V gene encodes CDR1 MNHEY and CDR2 SMNVEV (reference sequence). This CDR3 contains 13 residues. Trimming took off 4 bases at V and 9 bases at J, with 10 bases between the two ends. The second PCR ran 7 to 11 cycles with a sample-barcoded 5' primer and J-beta primers. TCRdb itself ran the 5' RACE reads through MiXCR, one entry per CDR3 protein. The table includes approximately 880,000 distinct CDR3 sequences, around 46% detected once. The sequence was obtained from a man aged 25 to 40 in good health. The material sequenced was blood. The V and J genes are TRBV27 and TRBJ1-6, with D unclear. The CDR3 nucleotides are TGTGCCAGCAGTTACGGACTAAGTTCACCCCTCCACTTT. It encodes CASSYGLSSPLHF.